This TCR beta chain appears in the sequencing data of a study of CD8 T cells in ankylosing spondylitis (dated 2017 in TCRdb). Background for the entire study: T cell receptor beta repertoires were profiled in healthy donors and ankylosing spondylitis patients so that disease-linked TCR variants could be found. Peripheral blood was sampled, and synovial fluid was also collected from ankylosing spondylitis patients. In total, the full study cohort was made up of roughly 110 healthy donors and roughly 27 ankylosing spondylitis patients. Results and caveats for the whole study, not just this receptor: A CD8+ phenotype was shown by the disease-linked clones, which were found at relatively low frequencies in peripheral blood. Some motif variants were previously reported in synovial fluid and blood of reactive arthritis patients, suggesting common disease-initiation mechanisms. Significant enrichment of the disease-linked clones was reported in matched synovial fluid samples from ankylosing spondylitis patients. A TCR beta motif made up of seven or eight highly homologous amino acid variants appeared to be characteristic of blood from ankylosing spondylitis patients.

Synovial fluid samples were matched to blood samples from the same ankylosing spondylitis patients. For sequencing, an Illumina HiSeq 2500 was employed. Quantitative 5'-RACE with molecular barcodes was used to prepare TCR beta libraries. As for the authors' bioinformatics: A new computational method based on a probabilistic model of VDJ rearrangement was used to identify disease-linked TCR variants. TCRdb reanalyzed the raw reads on its own, using fastp at Q25 for trimming and MiXCR for clone calling, and kept in-frame beta chains. Entries that share a CDR3 protein sequence are merged under the most common genes and DNA. The V and J calls, along with clone size, are taken from TCRdb and not from the paper's own processing. The sample table contains about 150,000 distinct CDR3 sequences; only one count was recorded for around two fifths of them. The ten biggest clones cover roughly 15% of the sample.

V and J lose 3 bases and 4 bases, and a span of 13 bases separates them. From cysteine to phenylalanine, the CDR3 is 14 amino acids long. Only the CDR3 DNA is retained, 42 bases long and in frame from the first base. Looking up the germline V gene (reference sequence) yields CDR1 LNHDA and CDR2 SQIVND. In its sample, this clonotype was seen a few times. No cognate antigen has been identified for it. Base qualities are not provided; no much larger clone lies one nucleotide away. Sample: synovial fluid, either unsorted or a sorted T cell fraction (not recorded which). The sequence links TRBV19 to TRBJ2-7; TRBD1 is perhaps the D gene, given 6 matching bases. This receptor was identified in a male donor with ankylosing spondylitis. Read as DNA, the sequence is TGTGCCAGTAGTATTCGAACAGGGCGGTACGAGCAGTACTTC. The resulting protein is CASSIRTGRYEQYF.